Listed below are T cell receptor beta chains from one sample, sequenced in a study of regulatory T cells in long-lasting Graves disease. One entry per CDR3 protein results from TCRdb running MiXCR on the multiplex PCR reads. The table lists approximately 470,000 distinct CDR3 sequences, 15% to 20% of them singletons. These data are also associated with another study on T cells in Graves' hyperthyroidism and ophthalmopathy.

Sequencing used peripheral blood mononuclear cells (PBMCs), obtained at new diagnosis, from a patient treated with antithyroid drugs. The receptors shown here come from a man aged 40-55 years with Graves disease. CDR3s include the opening cysteine and the closing phenylalanine or tryptophan. Fields, in order: D gene, V gene, CDR3 length, clone size, J gene, CDR3 DNA, CDR3 protein. D genes are given only for firm matches. Size values are once, few and many counts, or a class for expanded clones, and some rows have none.

TRBD1	TRBV28	15	many	TRBJ2-5	TGTGCCAGCAGTAAAAACAGGGGGTGGCAAGAGACCCAGTACTTC	CASSKNRGWQETQYF
.	TRBV20-1	17	many	TRBJ2-7	TGCAGTGCTAGTTTTGTCGGCGGGGCTTTGTCCTCCTACGAGCAGTACTTC	CSASFVGGALSSYEQYF
TRBD2	TRBV29-1	15	many	TRBJ2-7	TGCAGCGTGGGCCGTCGGGGCGGGAGGCCCTACGAGCAGTACTTC	CSVGRRGGRPYEQYF
.	TRBV28	15	many	TRBJ1-2	TGTGCCAGCCACATACAGGGTTCGAGGTTTCATGGCTACACCTTC	CASHIQGSRFHGYTF
.	TRBV28	12	.	TRBJ2-3	TGTGCCAGCAGGCGGATAACAGATACGCAGTATTTT	CASRRITDTQYF
.	TRBV7-9	14	many	TRBJ1-5	TGTGCCAGCAGCCTTCAGGGTTCTAATCAGCCCCAGCATTTT	CASSLQGSNQPQHF
TRBD2	TRBV3-1	14	many	TRBJ2-3	TGTGCCAGCAGCCGGGGACTAGATTCAGATACGCAGTATTTT	CASSRGLDSDTQYF
.	TRBV15	12	.	TRBJ2-3	TGTGCCACCGGGAAGAGGGCAGATACGCAGTATTTT	CATGKRADTQYF
.	TRBV7-2	17	few	TRBJ2-6	TGTGCCAGCAGCTTAGGTTTCCCGTTCTCTGGGGCCAACGTCCTGACTTTC	CASSLGFPFSGANVLTF
.	TRBV11-2	16	.	TRBJ2-3	TGTGCCAGCAGAAAAGACGGGGCGGGACGTGCAGATACGCAGTATTTT	CASRKDGAGRADTQYF
.	TRBV2	12	many	TRBJ2-1	TGTGCCAGCAGCGGCAGGGTCAATGAGCAGTTCTTC	CASSGRVNEQFF
.	TRBV28	14	many	TRBJ2-5	TGTGCCAGCAGTCCCTCGGTAGAACAAGAGACCCAGTACTTC	CASSPSVEQETQYF
.	TRBV18	13	many	TRBJ1-2	TGTGCCAGCTCACCCCAAGCGGTCGCCGGCTACACCTTC	CASSPQAVAGYTF
TRBD1	TRBV5-1	13	many	TRBJ2-7	TGCGCCAGCAGCTTCCAGGGGGATAGCTATAGATACTTC	CASSFQGDSYRYF
.	TRBV9	13	.	TRBJ2-5	TGTGCCAGCAGCGATGGGTTTGGAGAGACCCAGTACTTC	CASSDGFGETQYF
TRBD1	TRBV10-1	16	many	TRBJ2-2	TGCGCCAGCAGTGACTTGGGGACAGGGAACACCGGGGAGCTGTTTTTT	CASSDLGTGNTGELFF
.	TRBV19	18	.	TRBJ2-1	TGTGCCAGTACCACCTCGCCGGGAAAGTTCAGTAGGTTTGGTGAGCAGTTCTTC	CASTTSPGKFSRFGEQFF
.	TRBV28	15	many	TRBJ2-4	TGTGCCAGCAGACAAATCGAAATAGCCAAAAACATTCAGTACTTC	CASRQIEIAKNIQYF
TRBD2	TRBV2	15	many	TRBJ2-2	TGTGCCAGCAGTGAAACTAGCGGGAACACCGGGGAGCTGTTTTTT	CASSETSGNTGELFF
.	TRBV6-1	13	.	TRBJ2-1	TGTGCCAGCACGGACTTACTATACAATGAGCAGTTCTTC	CASTDLLYNEQFF
.	TRBV24-1	14	.	TRBJ1-5	TGTGCCACCAGTGTGGGGGGTCCGGATCAGCCCCAGCATTTT	CATSVGGPDQPQHF